A selection of T cell receptor beta chains follows, all from one sample in a study of neurological immune-mediated disorders. TCRdb re-called the 5' RACE reads through MiXCR, storing one row per CDR3 protein. Of approximately 74,000 distinct CDR3 sequences listed, less than 5.5% were seen once; the top ten hold roughly 7%. The sequenced sample consisted of PBMCs. The receptor source for this set is a man between 18 and 35 years old with multiple sclerosis. The CDR3 runs from the conserved cysteine through the conserved F or W. Each record gives: V gene, D gene, clone size, J gene, CDR3 DNA, CDR3 protein. A D gene is named only where the DNA matches it firmly. Clone sizes are shown as once, few or many counts, or a class when the clone is expanded.

v_call: TRBV7-6; d_call: TRBD2; clone_size: many; j_call: TRBJ2-1; cdr3_nt: TGTGCCAGCAGCCTGTTAGCGGGGGACTACAATGAGCAGTTCTTC; cdr3_aa: CASSLLAGDYNEQFF
v_call: TRBV11-2; d_call: TRBD2; clone_size: many; j_call: TRBJ2-2; cdr3_nt: TGTGCCAGCAGCCCTGGACTAGCGGGATTGGGCGGGGAGCTGTTTTTT; cdr3_aa: CASSPGLAGLGGELFF
v_call: TRBV6-5; d_call: .; clone_size: many; j_call: TRBJ1-3; cdr3_nt: TGTGCCAGCAGGAAGGGACGGCTCTCTGGAAACACCATATATTTT; cdr3_aa: CASRKGRLSGNTIYF
v_call: TRBV2; d_call: .; clone_size: many; j_call: TRBJ1-1; cdr3_nt: TGTGCCAGCAGTGAGGTTTCAGGGAACACTGAAGCTTTCTTT; cdr3_aa: CASSEVSGNTEAFF
v_call: TRBV20-1; d_call: .; clone_size: many; j_call: TRBJ1-1; cdr3_nt: TGCAGTGCTAGCCGCGGGGCAGGGAGTACTGAAGCTTTCTTT; cdr3_aa: CSASRGAGSTEAFF
v_call: TRBV28; d_call: .; clone_size: many; j_call: TRBJ2-3; cdr3_nt: TGTGCCAGCAGTTCACCCGAGGGAGATACGCAGTATTTT; cdr3_aa: CASSSPEGDTQYF
v_call: TRBV11-3; d_call: .; clone_size: many; j_call: TRBJ1-4; cdr3_nt: TGTGCCAGCAGCTTCATGGGCCGGGACCGGAGAACGACTAATGAAAAACTGTTTTTT; cdr3_aa: CASSFMGRDRRTTNEKLFF
v_call: TRBV6-2/TRBV6-3; d_call: TRBD1; clone_size: many; j_call: TRBJ2-7; cdr3_nt: TGTGCCAGCAGTTACGCTACCGGGACAGGGGGCTACGAGCAGTACTTC; cdr3_aa: CASSYATGTGGYEQYF
v_call: TRBV20-1; d_call: .; clone_size: many; j_call: TRBJ1-3; cdr3_nt: TGCAGTGCTAGAGATTCAGTACAAATCTCTGGAAACACCATATATTTT; cdr3_aa: CSARDSVQISGNTIYF
v_call: TRBV12-3/TRBV12-4; d_call: .; clone_size: many; j_call: TRBJ2-7; cdr3_nt: TGTGCCAGTTCTGGAGGGGGATACGAGCAGTACTTC; cdr3_aa: CASSGGGYEQYF